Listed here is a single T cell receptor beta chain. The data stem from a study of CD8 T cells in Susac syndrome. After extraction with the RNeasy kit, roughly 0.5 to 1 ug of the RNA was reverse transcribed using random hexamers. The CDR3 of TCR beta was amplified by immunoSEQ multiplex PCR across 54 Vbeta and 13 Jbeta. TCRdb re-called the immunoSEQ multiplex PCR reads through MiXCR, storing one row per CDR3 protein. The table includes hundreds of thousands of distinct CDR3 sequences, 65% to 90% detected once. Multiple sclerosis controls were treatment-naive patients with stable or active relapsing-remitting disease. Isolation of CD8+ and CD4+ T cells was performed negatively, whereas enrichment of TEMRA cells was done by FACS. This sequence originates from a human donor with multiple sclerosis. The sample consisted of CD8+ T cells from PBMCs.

CDR3 in amino acids: CASRTGEQSAYNEQFF. The CDR3 DNA is TGTGCCAGCCGGACGGGAGAACAGAGTGCCTACAATGAGCAGTTCTTC. The J gene is TRBJ2-1, the V gene TRBV6-1, with D perhaps TRBD2 (6 bases). V was pared by 8 bases and J by 2 bases, with 19 bases between. Germline assignment: CDR1 MNHNS and CDR2 SASEGT. The CDR3 contains 16 residues.